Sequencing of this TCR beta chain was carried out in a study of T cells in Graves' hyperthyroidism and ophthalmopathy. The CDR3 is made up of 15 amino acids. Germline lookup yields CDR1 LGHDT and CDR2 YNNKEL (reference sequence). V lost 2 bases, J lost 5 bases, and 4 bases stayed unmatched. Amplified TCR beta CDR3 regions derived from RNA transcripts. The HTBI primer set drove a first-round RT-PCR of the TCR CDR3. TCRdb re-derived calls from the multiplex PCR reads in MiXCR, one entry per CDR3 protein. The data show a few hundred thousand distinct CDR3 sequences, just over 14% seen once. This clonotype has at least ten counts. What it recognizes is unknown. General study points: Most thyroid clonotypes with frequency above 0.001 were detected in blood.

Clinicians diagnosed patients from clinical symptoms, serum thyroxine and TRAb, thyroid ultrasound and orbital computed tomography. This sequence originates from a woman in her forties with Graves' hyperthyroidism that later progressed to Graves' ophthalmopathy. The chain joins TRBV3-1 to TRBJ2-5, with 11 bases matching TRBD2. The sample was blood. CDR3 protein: CASSQLAGGFETQYF. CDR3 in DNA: TGTGCCAGCAGCCAACTAGCGGGAGGCTTTGAGACCCAGTACTTC.